This TCR beta chain was observed in a study of blood T cell repertoires in COVID-19. Study summary: Spain, Italy and the United States supplied samples that represented acute and convalescent COVID-19. PBMCs, B-cell-depleted T cells, or T cells provided the cDNA or gDNA that made up the material.

V was shortened by 0 bases and J by 4 bases, with 13 bases between the two germline ends. The germline gives CDR1 MGHRA, CDR2 YSYEKL. This CDR3 contains 16 residues. Per the authors' pipeline: Nucleated cell number was recorded as an estimate derived from reference gene primer amplification. The assay was immunoSEQ multiplex PCR, and TCRdb's table has in-frame clones only and misses some. That table is the source of V, J and clone size, and D and trimming were worked out from the DNA. The data contain over 75,000 clones, 80% of them singletons. The specimen sequenced was peripheral blood. The chain employs TRBV4-1 and TRBJ1-5, with a tentative D call TRBD1 (6 bases). The receptor's source is a human donor in a cohort sampled during active COVID-19. The CDR3 protein is CASSQESWGRNQPQHF. In nucleotides, the CDR3 is TGCGCCAGCAGCCAAGAATCGTGGGGGCGTAATCAGCCCCAGCATTTT.